The entry below describes one T cell receptor (beta chain). This record comes from a study of blood T cell repertoires in COVID-19. Looking at the study overall: Acute-phase and convalescent COVID-19 samples originated in the United States, Italy and Spain. T cells, B-cell-depleted T cells, or PBMCs supplied cDNA or gDNA.

Per the authors' pipeline: Counts of nucleated cells, estimated from reference gene primer amplification, were obtained. The method was immunoSEQ multiplex PCR; TCRdb's version includes in-frame clones alone and lacks a portion of them. V, J and clone size reflect that table, while D and trimming were determined from the DNA. The repertoire holds some 290,000 clones, with under 90% as singletons. It was during active infection that Seattle patients were enrolled and then longitudinally followed. After removal of 6 bases from V and 11 bases from J, the junction contained 13 bases not matched to a gene. Germline CDR1 reads GTSNPN; CDR2 reads SVGIG (reference sequence). The CDR3 sequence is 14 residues long.

Input material: peripheral blood. The receptor was isolated from a woman aged 30 to 39 with COVID-19, enrolled during active disease. The genes are TRBV30 and TRBJ1-1; TRBD1 agrees at 12 bases. The CDR3 DNA follows: TGTGCCTGCAATAAAGGGGACAGGGGGCAAGAGGCTTTCTTT. Encoded protein: CACNKGDRGQEAFF.